This T cell receptor (beta chain) was obtained from a study of blood T cell repertoires in COVID-19 (TCRdb year 2020). Describing the broader study: Collaborator samples came from the United States, Italy and Spain and covered acute and convalescent phases of COVID-19. The material from the prospective study consisted of cDNA or gDNA derived from T cells, B-cell-depleted T cells, or PBMCs. The dataset comprised deeply sampled blood TCRbeta repertoires from subjects exposed to, actively infected with, or recovered from COVID-19. The repertoires were released in a freely available public database meant as a resource for research on the immune response to SARS-CoV-2. The samples were drawn from two sources: the first 160 participants of the ongoing ImmuneRACE study, and 1,200 or so subjects contributed by 6 global collaborators. Sample metadata almost always included a de-identified subject ID, COVID-19 status, age in years and sex. HLA class I and class II types, where available, came from metadata supplied by the sample provider rather than from assay-based typing. The full study reports these points: The quantity of clinical and demographic metadata differed by source and by participant and was supplied without curation.

The immunoSEQ Assay, a bias-controlled multiplex PCR, was used to amplify TCRbeta CDR3 regions from genomic DNA. The paper's processing steps were these. The number of nucleated cells in each sample was estimated from the amplification of reference gene primers within the assay. To quantify the absolute abundance of each unique TCRbeta CDR3 rearrangement, sequence reads were collapsed and filtered. For each sample, productive Simpson clonality was calculated as the square root of Simpson's diversity index over productive rearrangements. This immuneACCESS table, as held by TCRdb, lists in-frame sequences with V and J called but not all clones. Of the missing ones, under half trace to an unresolved V gene in checked studies; the others have no known cause. V and J calls and clone size are those listed in that table; D and trimming were worked out from the DNA. Present in this sample are around 110,000 clones, around four fifths of which were seen just once. About a sixth of the sample rests with the top ten.

Including cysteine and phenylalanine, the CDR3 has 18 amino acids. Only the CDR3 DNA is retained, 54 bases long and in frame from the first base. Relative to germline, V is missing 5 bases and J is missing 1 base, with 13 bases of the junction outside any gene match. The germline V gene (reference sequence) sets CDR1 to SEHNR and CDR2 to FQNEAQ. The collaborating institutions used their own protocols to collect whole blood in K2EDTA tubes. For TCRbeta analysis, collaborator samples were shipped as frozen whole blood, as isolated PBMCs, or as DNA extracted from either sample type. Comment on this clone: It has no known antigen specificity. Base qualities are missing; no much larger clone stands one base away.

The chain is made from TRBV7-9 and TRBJ1-3, and 8 junction bases match TRBD1. This TCR was sampled from a man between 60 and 70 years old with active or convalescent COVID-19. Sequencing used peripheral blood. The DNA sequence reads TGTGCCAGCAGCCGAAGGACAGGGACCCTCTCTTCTGGAAACACCATATATTTT. This translates into CASSRRTGTLSSGNTIYF.